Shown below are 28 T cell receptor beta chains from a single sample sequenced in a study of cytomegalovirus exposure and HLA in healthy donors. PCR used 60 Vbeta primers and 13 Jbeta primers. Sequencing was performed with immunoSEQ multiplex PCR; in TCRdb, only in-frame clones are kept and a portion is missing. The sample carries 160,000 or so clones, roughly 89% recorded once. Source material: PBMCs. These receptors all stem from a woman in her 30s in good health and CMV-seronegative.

The CDR3 nucleotides read TGCGCCAGCAGCCTTCAAGAGGGTGTATATGGCAATCAGCCCCAGCATTTT. Residues: CASSLQEGVYGNQPQHF. The chain links TRBV4-1 to TRBJ1-5; D unclear. V lost 4 bases to trimming and J lost 2 bases, with 18 bases between them. Germline CDR1 is MGHRA and CDR2 is YSYEKL. The CDR3 runs to 17 residues.

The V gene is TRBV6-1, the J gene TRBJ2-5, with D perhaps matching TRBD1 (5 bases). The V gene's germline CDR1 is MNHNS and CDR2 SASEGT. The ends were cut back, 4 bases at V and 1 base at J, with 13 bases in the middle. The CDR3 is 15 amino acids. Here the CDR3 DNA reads TGTGCCAGCAGTGGCTGGGGCTTAGGCCAAGAGACCCAGTACTTC. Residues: CASSGWGLGQETQYF.

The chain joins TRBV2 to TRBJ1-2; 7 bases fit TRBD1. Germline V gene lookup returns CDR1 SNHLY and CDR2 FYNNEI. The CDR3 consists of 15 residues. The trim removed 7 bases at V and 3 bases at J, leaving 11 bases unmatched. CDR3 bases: TGTGCCAGCACCCCAGGAGACAGGGTATACTATGGCTACACCTTC. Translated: CASTPGDRVYYGYTF.

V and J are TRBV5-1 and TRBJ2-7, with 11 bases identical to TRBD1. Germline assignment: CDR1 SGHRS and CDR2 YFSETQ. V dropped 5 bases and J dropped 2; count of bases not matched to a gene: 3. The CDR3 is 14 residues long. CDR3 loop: CASRAGQGAYEQYF. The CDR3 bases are TGCGCCAGCAGGGCGGGACAGGGGGCCTACGAGCAGTACTTC.

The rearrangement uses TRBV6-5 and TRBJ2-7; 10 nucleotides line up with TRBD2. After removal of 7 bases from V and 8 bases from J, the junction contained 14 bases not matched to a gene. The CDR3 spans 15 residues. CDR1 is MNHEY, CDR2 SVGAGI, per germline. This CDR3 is CASTTFGASGSKQYF. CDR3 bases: TGTGCCAGCACCACCTTTGGGGCTAGCGGGAGTAAGCAGTACTTC.

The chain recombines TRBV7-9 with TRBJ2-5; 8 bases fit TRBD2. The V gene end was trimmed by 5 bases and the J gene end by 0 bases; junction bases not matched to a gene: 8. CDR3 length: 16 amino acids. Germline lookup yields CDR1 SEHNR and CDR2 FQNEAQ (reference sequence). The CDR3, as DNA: TGTGCCAGCAGCCCCTTCGGGGGGGTGAACCAAGAGACCCAGTACTTC. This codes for CASSPFGGVNQETQYF. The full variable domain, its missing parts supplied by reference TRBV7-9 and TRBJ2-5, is DTGVSQNPRHKITKRGQNVTFRCDPISEHNRLYWYRQTLGQGPEFLTYFQNEAQLEKSRLLSDRFSAERPKGSFSTLEIQRTEQGDSAMYLCASSPFGGVNQETQYFGPGTRLLVL.

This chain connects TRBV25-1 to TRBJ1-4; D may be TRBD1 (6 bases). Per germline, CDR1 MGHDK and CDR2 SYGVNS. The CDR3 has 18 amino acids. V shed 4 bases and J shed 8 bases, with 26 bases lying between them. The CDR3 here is CASSVSLLSTGSGEKLFF. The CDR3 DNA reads TGTGCCAGCAGTGTTAGTCTCCTTTCTACAGGGAGTGGGGAAAAACTGTTTTTT.

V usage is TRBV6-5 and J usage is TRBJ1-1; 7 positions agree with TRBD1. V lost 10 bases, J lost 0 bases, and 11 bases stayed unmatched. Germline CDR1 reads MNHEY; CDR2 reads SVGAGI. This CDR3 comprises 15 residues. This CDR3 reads CATFLGGGLNTEAFF. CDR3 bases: TGTGCCACCTTCCTAGGGGGCGGACTGAACACTGAAGCTTTCTTT.

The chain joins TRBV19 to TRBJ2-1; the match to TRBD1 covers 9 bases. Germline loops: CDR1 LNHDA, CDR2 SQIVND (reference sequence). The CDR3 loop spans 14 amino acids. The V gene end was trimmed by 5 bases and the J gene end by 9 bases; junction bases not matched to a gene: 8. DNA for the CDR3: TGTGCCAGTAGTCGCGACAGGGGGATGGGTGAGCAGTTCTTC. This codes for CASSRDRGMGEQFF.

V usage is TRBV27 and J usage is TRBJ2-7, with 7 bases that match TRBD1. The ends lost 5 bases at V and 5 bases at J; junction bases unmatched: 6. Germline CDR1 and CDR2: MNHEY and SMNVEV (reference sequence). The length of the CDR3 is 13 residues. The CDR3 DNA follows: TGTGCCAGCAGTACGACAGGGCTCCACGAGCAGTACTTC. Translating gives CASSTTGLHEQYF.

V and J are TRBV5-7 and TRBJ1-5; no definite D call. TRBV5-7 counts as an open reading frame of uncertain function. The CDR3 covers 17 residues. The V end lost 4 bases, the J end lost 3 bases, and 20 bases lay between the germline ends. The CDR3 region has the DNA TGTGCCAGCAGCCTGGCGCGGGAAAGGACGGACAATCAGCCCCAGCATTTT. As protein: CASSLARERTDNQPQHF.

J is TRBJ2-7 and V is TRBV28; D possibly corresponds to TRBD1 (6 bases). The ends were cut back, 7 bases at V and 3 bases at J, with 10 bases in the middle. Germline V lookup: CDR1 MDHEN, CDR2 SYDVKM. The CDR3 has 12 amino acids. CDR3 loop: CASTLDSYEQYF. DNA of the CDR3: TGTGCCAGCACCTTGGACAGCTACGAGCAGTACTTC.

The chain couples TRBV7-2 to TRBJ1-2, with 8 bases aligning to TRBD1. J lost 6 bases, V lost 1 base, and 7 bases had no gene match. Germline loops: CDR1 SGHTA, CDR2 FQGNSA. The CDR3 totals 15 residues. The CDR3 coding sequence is TGTGCCAGCAGCTTAGTACAGGGGGGCTATAATGGCTACACCTTC. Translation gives CASSLVQGGYNGYTF.

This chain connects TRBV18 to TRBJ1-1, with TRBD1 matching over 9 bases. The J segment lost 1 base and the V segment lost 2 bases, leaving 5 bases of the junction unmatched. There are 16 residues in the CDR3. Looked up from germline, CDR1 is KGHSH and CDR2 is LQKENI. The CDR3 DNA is TGTGCCAGCTCACCAAACCTGGGACAGGGGAACACTGAAGCTTTCTTT. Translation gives CASSPNLGQGNTEAFF.

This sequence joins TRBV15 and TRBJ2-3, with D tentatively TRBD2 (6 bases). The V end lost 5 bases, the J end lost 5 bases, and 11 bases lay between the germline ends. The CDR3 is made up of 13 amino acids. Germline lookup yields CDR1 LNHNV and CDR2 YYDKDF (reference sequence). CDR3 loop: CATSPPRGDTQYF. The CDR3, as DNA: TGTGCCACCAGCCCACCGCGGGGAGATACGCAGTATTTT.

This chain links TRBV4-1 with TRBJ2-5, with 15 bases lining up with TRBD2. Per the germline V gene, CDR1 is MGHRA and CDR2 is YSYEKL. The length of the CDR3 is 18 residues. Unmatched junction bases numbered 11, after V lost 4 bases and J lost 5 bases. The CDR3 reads CASSPHGTSGGPGETQYF. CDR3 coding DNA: TGCGCCAGCAGCCCCCACGGGACTAGCGGGGGGCCAGGGGAGACCCAGTACTTC.

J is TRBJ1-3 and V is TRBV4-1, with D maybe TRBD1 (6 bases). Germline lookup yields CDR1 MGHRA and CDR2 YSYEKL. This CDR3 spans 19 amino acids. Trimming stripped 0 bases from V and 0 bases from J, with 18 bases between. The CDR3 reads CASSQDPPKTGLSGNTIYF. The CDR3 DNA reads TGCGCCAGCAGCCAAGATCCCCCTAAGACAGGCCTCTCTGGAAACACCATATATTTT.

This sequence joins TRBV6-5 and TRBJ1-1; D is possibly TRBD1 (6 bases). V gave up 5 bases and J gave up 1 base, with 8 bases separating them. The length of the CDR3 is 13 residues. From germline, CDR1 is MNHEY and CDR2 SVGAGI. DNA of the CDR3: TGTGCCAGCAGTGCACAGGGGAACACTGAAGCTTTCTTT. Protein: CASSAQGNTEAFF.

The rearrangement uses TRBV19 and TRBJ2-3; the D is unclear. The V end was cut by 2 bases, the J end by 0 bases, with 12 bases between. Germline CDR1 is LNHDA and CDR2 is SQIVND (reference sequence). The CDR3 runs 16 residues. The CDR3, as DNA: TGTGCCAGTAGTATACGAAGAAGCGCTAGCACAGATACGCAGTATTTT. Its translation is CASSIRRSASTDTQYF.

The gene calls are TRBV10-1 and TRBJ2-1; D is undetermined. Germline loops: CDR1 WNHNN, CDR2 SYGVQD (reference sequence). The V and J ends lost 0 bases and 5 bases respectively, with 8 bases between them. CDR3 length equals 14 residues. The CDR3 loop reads CASSESTPNNEQFF. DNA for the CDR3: TGCGCCAGCAGTGAGTCAACCCCTAACAATGAGCAGTTCTTC.

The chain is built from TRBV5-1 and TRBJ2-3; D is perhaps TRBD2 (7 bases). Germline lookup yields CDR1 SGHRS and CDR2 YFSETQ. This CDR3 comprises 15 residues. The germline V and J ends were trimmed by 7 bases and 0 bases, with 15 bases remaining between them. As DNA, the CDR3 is TGCGCCAGCTCCCCGGAGGGGGGGAGCACAGATACGCAGTATTTT. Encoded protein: CASSPEGGSTDTQYF.

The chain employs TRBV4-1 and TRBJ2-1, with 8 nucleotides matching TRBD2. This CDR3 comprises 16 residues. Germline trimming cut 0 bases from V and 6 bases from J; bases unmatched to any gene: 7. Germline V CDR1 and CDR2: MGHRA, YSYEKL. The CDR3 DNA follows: TGCGCCAGCAGCCAAGAAGGTGAGCGGGAGCTCAATGAGCAGTTCTTC. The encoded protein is CASSQEGERELNEQFF.

Here the CDR3 reads CASSHDETGNTGELFF. The CDR3 coding sequence is TGCGCCAGCAGTCATGACGAGACAGGGAACACCGGGGAGCTGTTTTTT. This rearrangement joins TRBV5-1 to TRBJ2-2, with D perhaps matching TRBD1 (6 bases). V lost 5 bases and J 1 base, leaving 15 bases between the germline ends. From germline, CDR1 is SGHRS and CDR2 YFSETQ. CDR3 length: 16 amino acids.

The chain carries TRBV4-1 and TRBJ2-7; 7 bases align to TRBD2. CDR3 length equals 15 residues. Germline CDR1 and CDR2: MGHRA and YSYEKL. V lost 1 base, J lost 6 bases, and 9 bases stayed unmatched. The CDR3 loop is CASSQVRSGTGEQYF. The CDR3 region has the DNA TGCGCCAGCAGCCAAGTGAGGAGCGGGACTGGCGAGCAGTACTTC.

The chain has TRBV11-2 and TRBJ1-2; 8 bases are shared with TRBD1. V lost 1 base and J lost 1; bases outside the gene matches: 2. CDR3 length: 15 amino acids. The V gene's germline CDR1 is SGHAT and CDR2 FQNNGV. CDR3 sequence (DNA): TGTGCCAGCAGCTTAGGACAGGGGCTTAACTATGGCTACACCTTC. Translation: CASSLGQGLNYGYTF.

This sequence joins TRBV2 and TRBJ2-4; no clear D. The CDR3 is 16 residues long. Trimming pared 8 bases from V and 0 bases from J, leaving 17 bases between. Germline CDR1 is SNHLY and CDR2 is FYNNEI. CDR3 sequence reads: CASSEWSTLAKNIQYF. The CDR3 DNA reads TGTGCCAGCTCCGAGTGGAGTACTCTAGCCAAAAACATTCAGTACTTC.

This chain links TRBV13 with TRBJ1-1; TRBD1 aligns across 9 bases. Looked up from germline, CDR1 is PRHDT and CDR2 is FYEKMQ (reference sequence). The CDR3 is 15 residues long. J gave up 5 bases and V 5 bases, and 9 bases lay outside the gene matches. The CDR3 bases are TGTGCCAGCAGCCTGAACCGGGACAGGGTGACTGAAGCTTTCTTT. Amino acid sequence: CASSLNRDRVTEAFF.

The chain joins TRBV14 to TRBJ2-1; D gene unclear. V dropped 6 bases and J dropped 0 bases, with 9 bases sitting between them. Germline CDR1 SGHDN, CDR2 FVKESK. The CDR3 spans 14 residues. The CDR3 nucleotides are TGTGCCAGCAGTCTCCCGAGCTCCTACAATGAGCAGTTCTTC. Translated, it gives CASSLPSSYNEQFF.